Shown below are 11 T cell receptor beta chains from a single sample sequenced in a study of vaccination and CD4 T cells after COVID-19 (dated by TCRdb to 2022 to 2024). Antigens of these TCRs are unknown. This specimen's treatment or condition label, interpreted: approximately 9-day PBMC culture with coronavirus spike peptide pools or control peptides (ViraFEST assay). CD4+ T cells from unexposed donors were collected before the COVID-19 pandemic (2011-2018). Library method: PCR. Sequenced using an Illumina iSeq 100. TCR sequencing of DNA from cultured CD4+ T cells used the Oncomine TCR Beta short-read assay at the Johns Hopkins FTIC core. The QIAamp micro DNA kit was used to extract genomic DNA from the cultured CD4+ T cells. TCRdb applied fastp at Q25 and MiXCR to the public reads, then kept only in-frame beta chains. Rows are unified per CDR3 protein, each entry keeping the most common DNA and genes. For this sample there are about 11,000 distinct CDR3 sequences; about 27% appear just once. Roughly 14% of the sample belongs to the ten largest clones.

Sample: CD4+ T cells from blood, cultured in vitro. The origin of the receptors is a human donor in good health.

The chain combines TRBV20-1 with TRBJ1-5; perhaps TRBD1 as D (6 bases). The CDR3 length is 13 residues. The germline gives CDR1 DFQATT, CDR2 SNEGSKA (reference sequence). V shed 5 bases and J shed 0 bases, with 8 bases lying between them. The chain's CDR3 is CSARQDSNQPQHF. The CDR3 nucleotides are TGCAGTGCTCGACAGGATAGCAATCAGCCCCAGCATTTT.

CDR3 bases: TGTGCCAGCAGCTTAGTTCCCGGGGGCGGGAATTACAATGAGCAGTTCTTC. Translating it yields CASSLVPGGGNYNEQFF. This chain uses TRBV7-3 with TRBJ2-1; either TRBD1 or TRBD2 may supply D (6 bases each). Deletions cut 2 bases from V and 4 bases from J, with 18 bases between. Germline V CDR1 and CDR2: SGHTA, FQGTGA. The CDR3 consists of 17 residues.

This clonotype was found a few times. V and J are TRBV6-1 and TRBJ2-7, with unresolved D. V lost 5 bases and J 2 bases, leaving 7 bases between the germline ends. The CDR3 length is 12 residues. Germline-derived CDR1 and CDR2 are MNHNS and SASEGT. This CDR3 is CASSKYPYEQYF. As DNA, the CDR3 is TGTGCCAGCAGTAAGTACCCCTACGAGCAGTACTTC.

The V gene is TRBV19, the J gene TRBJ2-5; D is uncertain. There are 13 residues in the CDR3. Looked up from germline, CDR1 is LNHDA and CDR2 is SQIVND (reference sequence). V was shortened by 3 bases and J by 4 bases, with 9 bases between the two germline ends. CDR3 DNA sequence: TGTGCCAGTAGTATCTCTGGCAGAGAGACCCAGTACTTC. Its translation is CASSISGRETQYF.

The chain couples TRBV20-1 to TRBJ1-6; D remains ambiguous. This CDR3 spans 16 amino acids. Between the trimmed V and J ends, which lost 0 bases and 7 bases, there was a span of 16 bases. Germline V gene sequence: CDR1 DFQATT, CDR2 SNEGSKA (reference sequence). The CDR3, as DNA: TGCAGTGCTAGAGATTCAGGAAACAGTGCGAATTCACCCCTCCACTTT. Residues: CSARDSGNSANSPLHF.

The V call is TRBV18, the J call TRBJ1-1, with 9 bases that match TRBD1. V gave up 0 bases and J gave up 7 bases; unmatched junction bases: 6. This CDR3 is built from 15 residues. Germline V gene data show CDR1 as KGHSH and CDR2 as LQKENI. The CDR3 DNA sequence: TGTGCCAGCTCACCACCCGCGACGGGACAGGGTGAAGCTTTCTTT. This gives the protein CASSPPATGQGEAFF.

This clonotype was found a few times. J is TRBJ1-1 and V is TRBV2; 10 nucleotides line up with TRBD1. The germline V gene encodes CDR1 SNHLY and CDR2 FYNNEI. V lost 6 bases to trimming and J lost 6 bases; unmatched junction nucleotides: 10. This CDR3 has 15 amino acids. CDR3: CASSRQGAAVAEAFF. The CDR3 DNA reads as TGTGCCAGCAGCCGACAGGGGGCAGCGGTCGCTGAAGCTTTCTTT.

In DNA, the CDR3 is TGTGCCAGTAGTATAGTAGACGGATTTTATAGCAATCAGCCCCAGCATTTT. This translates into CASSIVDGFYSNQPQHF. V usage is TRBV19 and J usage is TRBJ1-5, with D unresolved. V was pared by 1 base and J by 0 bases, with 13 bases between. The CDR3 extends over 17 amino acids. CDR1 is LNHDA and CDR2 is SQIVND in the germline V gene (reference sequence).

The chain has TRBV11-2 and TRBJ1-2; 8 bases map to TRBD1. Per germline, CDR1 SGHAT and CDR2 FQNNGV. V trimming: 5 bases; J trimming: 0 bases; junction bases outside the gene matches: 14. CDR3 length equals 18 residues. CDR3 nucleotides: TGTGCCAGCAGCGCCCGCAGGGGGCCCTCTGATGCTAACTATGGCTACACCTTC. Amino acid sequence: CASSARRGPSDANYGYTF.

This clonotype was seen a single time. The chain joins TRBV7-3 to TRBJ2-3, with 9 bases aligning to TRBD2. J was trimmed by 5 bases and V by 1 base; bases with no gene match: 7. Germline loops: CDR1 SGHTA, CDR2 FQGTGA. The CDR3 has 16 amino acids. CDR3 loop: CASSLNGGRAVDTQYF. DNA for the CDR3: TGTGCCAGCAGCTTAAATGGCGGGAGGGCGGTAGATACGCAGTATTTT.

The table lists this clonotype with a few counts. The V and J genes are TRBV20-1 and TRBJ2-7; TRBD1 matches at 9 bases. Germline loops: CDR1 DFQATT, CDR2 SNEGSKA (reference sequence). Germline trimming cut 1 base from V and 3 bases from J; bases unmatched to any gene: 4. CDR3 length: 14 amino acids. For the CDR3, the DNA is TGCAGTGCTAGAGCCCGGGACAGGGTCTACGAGCAGTACTTC. Protein product: CSARARDRVYEQYF.